A selection of T cell receptor beta chains follows, all from one sample in a study of radiotherapy plus CTLA-4 blockade in lung cancer. Some clones are missing from TCRdb's copy, which holds only in-frame ones; the method was immunoSEQ multiplex PCR. The repertoire includes 80,000 or so clones, about 79% of them detected once, and more than 3.5% sits in the top ten. This sample comprised peripheral blood, obtained from a patient treated with radiotherapy plus ipilimumab. The receptor source for this set is a human donor with non-small cell lung cancer who had a partial response to radiotherapy plus ipilimumab. Some clones in this sample may be carry-over from other donors' samples. The CDR3 runs from the conserved cysteine through the conserved F or W. Each record gives: D gene, V gene, clone size, J gene, CDR3 DNA, CDR3 protein. A D gene is named only where the DNA matches it firmly. For some rows the clone size is stated as once, few or many, or as a class when expanded; others skip it.

NA	TRBV6-6	NA	TRBJ2-6	TGTGCCAGCGCTCCAGGCTCTGGGGCCAACGTCCTGACTTTC	CASAPGSGANVLTF
TRBD1	TRBV27	once	TRBJ1-2	TGTGCCAGCAGTTTGACGAGACAGGGGGCGCTATATTATGGCTACACCTTC	CASSLTRQGALYYGYTF
NA	TRBV6-1	NA	TRBJ1-2	TGTGCCAGCAGTGAATATGAACACCCAAACTATGGCTACACCTTC	CASSEYEHPNYGYTF
TRBD1	TRBV7-2	NA	TRBJ2-7	TGTGCCAGCAGCCCCGGGACAGGGGAACCCTACGAGCAGTACTTC	CASSPGTGEPYEQYF
NA	TRBV7-8	NA	TRBJ2-2	TGTGCCAGCAGCAGATACGGAGGCGGGACCGGGGAGCTGTTTTTT	CASSRYGGGTGELFF
TRBD1	TRBV19	NA	TRBJ1-5	TGTGCCAGTAGTAGAGGGACAGGGAGGAATCAGCCCCAGCATTTT	CASSRGTGRNQPQHF
NA	TRBV2	NA	TRBJ1-5	TGTGCCAGCAGTTGGGGAGGCGGGAGCAATCAGCCCCAGCATTTT	CASSWGGGSNQPQHF
TRBD2	TRBV5-4	NA	TRBJ2-1	TGTGCCAGCATGGGGGCGGGGGGGATCTCCTACAATGAGCAGTTCTTC	CASMGAGGISYNEQFF
TRBD1	TRBV6-6	NA	TRBJ1-5	TGTGCCAGCAGTAAGACAGGGGGGTACCAGCCCCAGCATTTT	CASSKTGGYQPQHF
NA	TRBV7-2	NA	TRBJ2-7	TGTGCCAGCAGCTACCAGGGGGGAATCGAGTACGAGCAGTACTTC	CASSYQGGIEYEQYF
TRBD1	TRBV5-1	NA	TRBJ1-3	TGCGCCAGCAGTTCGGGACAGGGGTCAGGAAACACCATATATTTT	CASSSGQGSGNTIYF
TRBD1	TRBV5-1	NA	TRBJ2-7	TGCGCCAGCAATGGACAGGGCTACGAGCAGTACTTC	CASNGQGYEQYF
TRBD1	TRBV14	NA	TRBJ2-7	TGTGCCAGCAGCCCGCCGACCGGGACAGGGGTGGGAGAGCAGTACTTC	CASSPPTGTGVGEQYF
NA	TRBV19	NA	TRBJ1-2	TGTGCCAGTAGTCCCCAGGGGATTAACTATGGCTACACCTTC	CASSPQGINYGYTF
NA	TRBV20-1	NA	TRBJ2-1	TGCAGTGCGGGGACTAATGAGCAGTTCTTC	CSAGTNEQFF
NA	TRBV11-2	NA	TRBJ2-7	TGTGCCAGCAGCCAGCAAGACAGCTCCTACGAGCAGTACTTC	CASSQQDSSYEQYF
NA	TRBV6-1	NA	TRBJ1-4	TGTGCCAGCAGTAACACAGGGTTGAGTGAAAAACTGTTTTTT	CASSNTGLSEKLFF
TRBD1	TRBV27	NA	TRBJ2-7	TGTGCCAGCACACCCGGGACAGGGGTAACCCGCGAGCAGTACTTC	CASTPGTGVTREQYF
TRBD2	TRBV29-1	NA	TRBJ2-3	TGCAGCGTTGACGAAGCGGGAGTGTCAGATACGCAGTATTTT	CSVDEAGVSDTQYF
TRBD2	TRBV5-5	NA	TRBJ2-2	TGTGCCAGCAGCTTAGCGGGGGTTGGAACCGGGGAGCTGTTTTTT	CASSLAGVGTGELFF
TRBD1	TRBV7-2	NA	TRBJ1-5	TGTGCCAGCAGCTACGCCGGGACAGACAATAGCAATCAGCCCCAGCATTTT	CASSYAGTDNSNQPQHF
TRBD1	TRBV19	NA	TRBJ2-1	TGTGCCAGTAGTATGCGGGGTGGGGGTACGACAGGGGGCCTTAATTATGAGCAGTTCTTC	CASSMRGGGTTGGLNYEQFF
NA	TRBV10-2	NA	TRBJ2-2	TGCGCCAGCAGTGAGTCGAACAGGCGATACACCGGGGAGCTGTTTTTT	CASSESNRRYTGELFF
TRBD1	TRBV4-2	few	TRBJ2-6	TGTGCCAGCAGCCGTCGACAGGGCCGAGACTCTGGGGCCAACGTCCTGACTTTC	CASSRRQGRDSGANVLTF
NA	TRBV20-1	NA	TRBJ2-1	TGCAGTGCTAGAGCCTTCGATGAGCAGTTCTTC	CSARAFDEQFF
NA	TRBV19	few	TRBJ1-6	TGTGCCAGTAAAAGCAGGGTGGGATCACCCCTCCACTTT	CASKSRVGSPLHF
NA	TRBV6-6	NA	TRBJ1-5	TGTGCCAGCAGTCGACAGAACAATCAGCCCCAGCATTTT	CASSRQNNQPQHF
NA	TRBV20-1	NA	TRBJ2-1	TGCAGTGCTGAGAGGCACGAGCAGTTCTTC	CSAERHEQFF
TRBD2	TRBV5-8	NA	TRBJ2-5	TGTGCCAGCAGCTCCGCTGGGTGGGGGGGGACCCAGTACTTC	CASSSAGWGGTQYF
NA	TRBV5-6	NA	TRBJ1-2	TGTGCCAGCAGCAATAGCTATGGCTACACCTTC	CASSNSYGYTF
NA	TRBV6-5	once	TRBJ2-6	TGTGCCAGCAGTCCGGCTGGGGCCAACGTCCTGACTTTC	CASSPAGANVLTF
TRBD1	TRBV18	NA	TRBJ1-2	TGTGCCAGCTCACCCAGGACAGGGGGCGCGTATGGCTACACCTTC	CASSPRTGGAYGYTF
TRBD1	TRBV5-6	NA	TRBJ2-7	TGTGCCAGCAGCTTGTGGGACAGGCACTACGAGCAGTACTTC	CASSLWDRHYEQYF
NA	TRBV5-8	few	TRBJ1-3	TGTGCCAGCAGCCGAGCTTCTGGAAACACCATATATTTT	CASSRASGNTIYF
NA	TRBV5-1	NA	TRBJ1-2	TGCGCCAGCAGCCCACAGGGAGGGAGGAATGGCTACACCTTC	CASSPQGGRNGYTF